The present entry profiles one T cell receptor beta chain with its context. The sample belongs to a study of blood T cells in healthy people across ages. Germline V gene lookup returns CDR1 SGHDT and CDR2 YYEEEE. CDR3 length: 13 amino acids. V lost 1 base, J lost 6 bases, and 10 bases lay in between. Alongside a J-beta primer mix, a sample-barcoded 5' primer served in a second PCR lasting roughly 7 to 12 cycles. TCRdb used MiXCR to reprocess the 5' RACE reads, holding one entry per CDR3 protein. This sample has some 1.8 million distinct CDR3 sequences, with 30% to 40% found just once. The V call is TRBV5-6, the J call TRBJ1-2; D unclear. The sample comprised blood. The clonotype was recovered from a human donor in good health. CDR3 in amino acids: CASSLMHSHGYTF. The CDR3 DNA sequence: TGTGCCAGCAGCTTGATGCATTCTCATGGCTACACCTTC.